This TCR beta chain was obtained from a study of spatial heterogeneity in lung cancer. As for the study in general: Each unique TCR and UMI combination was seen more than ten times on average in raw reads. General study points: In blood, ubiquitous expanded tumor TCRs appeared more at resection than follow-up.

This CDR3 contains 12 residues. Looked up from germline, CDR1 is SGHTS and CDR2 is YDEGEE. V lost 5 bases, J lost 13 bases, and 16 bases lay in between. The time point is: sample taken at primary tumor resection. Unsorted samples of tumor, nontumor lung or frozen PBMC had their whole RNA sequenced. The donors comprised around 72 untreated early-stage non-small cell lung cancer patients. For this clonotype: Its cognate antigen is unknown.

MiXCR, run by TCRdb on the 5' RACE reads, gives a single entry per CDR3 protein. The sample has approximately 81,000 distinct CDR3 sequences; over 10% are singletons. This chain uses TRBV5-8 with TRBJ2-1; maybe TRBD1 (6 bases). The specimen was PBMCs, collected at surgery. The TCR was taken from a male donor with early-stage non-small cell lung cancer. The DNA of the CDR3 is TGTGCCAGCAGTTTGAACAGGGACAAACAGTTCTTC. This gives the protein CASSLNRDKQFF.